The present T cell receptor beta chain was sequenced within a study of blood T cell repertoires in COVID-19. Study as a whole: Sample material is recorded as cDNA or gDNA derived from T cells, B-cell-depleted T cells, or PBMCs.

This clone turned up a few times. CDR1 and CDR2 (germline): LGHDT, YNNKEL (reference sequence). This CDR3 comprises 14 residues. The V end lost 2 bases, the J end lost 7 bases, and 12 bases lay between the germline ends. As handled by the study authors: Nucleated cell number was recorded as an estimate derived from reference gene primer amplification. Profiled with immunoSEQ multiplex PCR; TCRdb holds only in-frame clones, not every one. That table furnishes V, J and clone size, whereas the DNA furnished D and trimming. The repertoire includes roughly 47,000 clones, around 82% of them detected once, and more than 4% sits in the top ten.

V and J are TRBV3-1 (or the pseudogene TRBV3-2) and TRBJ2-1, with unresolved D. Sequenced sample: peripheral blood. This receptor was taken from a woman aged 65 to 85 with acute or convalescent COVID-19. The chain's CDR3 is CASSQLRSTNEQFF. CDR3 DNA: TGTGCCAGCAGCCAACTCCGGAGTACTAATGAGCAGTTCTTC.